This paragraph covers one TCR beta chain sequence. This clone was seen only once. No cognate antigen has been identified for it. Per-base quality was not reported, and no clone a single base away is much larger than it. The trial excluded patients who had a history of autoimmune disease or who were on systemic immunosuppression. In every dose cohort, peripheral blood was drawn for TCR sequencing at baseline, cycle 4 day 1, and cycle 7 day 1. The samples were taken from a phase I, first-in-human, multicenter, open-label dose-escalation trial of ivuxolimab. Adults with locally advanced or metastatic melanoma, renal cell carcinoma, hepatocellular carcinoma or head and neck squamous cell carcinoma were enrolled in the trial. Before TCR sequencing, CD4+ and CD8+ T cells were separately sorted from peripheral blood. V ends up 3 bases short and J 3 bases short, with an unmatched junction base count of 7. The CDR3 spans 15 residues, from the cysteine through the phenylalanine. The retained sequence is limited to the CDR3, 45 bases, with the frame set at the first base. CDR1 and CDR2, looked up from the germline V gene, are SGHAT and FQNNGV.

To sequence the TCRbeta CDR3 region, genomic DNA was isolated from the sorted cells. TCRbeta CDR3 regions were sequenced using the immunoSEQ Assay. The table was pulled from immuneACCESS by TCRdb, which kept in-frame rearrangements only. Such tables lose some clones; where checked, under half of the loss comes from unresolved V genes, and the rest has no known cause. Within this sample are about 43,000 clones, with 70% to 90% of them counted one time only. Together, the top ten hold around 14% of the sample. The sample belongs to a study of OX40 agonist ivuxolimab in advanced cancers. At the level of the whole study: The costimulatory receptor OX40 (CD134) was targeted by ivuxolimab, a fully human IgG2 agonistic monoclonal antibody. Intravenous ivuxolimab was administered to patients every 2 weeks at six dose levels: 0.01, 0.1, 0.3, 1.5, 3 and 10 mg/kg. Of the roughly 51 patients in dose escalation, about 20 had hepatocellular carcinoma, about 15 had melanoma, 9 had renal cell carcinoma and 9 had head and neck cancer. In the dose-escalation cohort, more than 80% of patients were male, and the mean age was around 65 years with a range of about 23 to 79. Patients were allowed to have had prior anti-PD-1, anti-PD-L1 or anti-CTLA-4 therapy, and 40% of the dose-escalation patients had been treated with checkpoint inhibitors. Three dose-escalation patients achieved partial responses, one with hepatocellular carcinoma and two with cutaneous melanoma. The point of sequencing TCRbeta in the periphery was to test whether ivuxolimab changed TCR sequence diversity and drove clonal T-cell expansion. The paper describes the monotherapy dose-escalation part (N of about 55 patients) of the phase I trial of ivuxolimab. General study outcomes and caveats: After ivuxolimab, more expanded clones were found on average in CD8+ T cells than in CD4+ T cells. Low levels of normalized T-cell clonal expansion were also seen in some nonresponding patients. Clonal expansion of both CD4+ and CD8+ blood T cells was observed from baseline to week 6 at doses 0.1 to 3.0 mg/kg. In the 0.1-3.0 mg/kg groups, partial responders were among the patients with the lowest normalized peripheral clonal expansion, particularly in CD8+ T cells. Which antigens the clonally expanded peripheral T cells were specific for was not determined.

The sample consisted of CD4+ or CD8+ T cells sorted from blood, taken in a trial of the OX40 agonist ivuxolimab. This sequence uses TRBV11-2 and TRBJ1-1, and 7 bases in between align with TRBD1. This TCR was sampled from an adult with an advanced solid tumor such as melanoma, head and neck, liver or kidney cancer. The CDR3 has the sequence CASSFHRGIDTEAFF. The DNA is as follows: TGTGCCAGCAGCTTTCACAGGGGTATCGACACTGAAGCTTTCTTT. The variable domain in full, with residues beyond the CDR3 obtained from the reference TRBV11-2 and TRBJ1-1 genes, is EAGVAQSPRYKIIEKRQSVAFWCNPISGHATLYWYQQILGQGPKLLIQFQNNGVVDDSQLPKDRFSAERLKGVDSTLKIQPAKLEDSAVYLCASSFHRGIDTEAFFGQGTRLTVV.